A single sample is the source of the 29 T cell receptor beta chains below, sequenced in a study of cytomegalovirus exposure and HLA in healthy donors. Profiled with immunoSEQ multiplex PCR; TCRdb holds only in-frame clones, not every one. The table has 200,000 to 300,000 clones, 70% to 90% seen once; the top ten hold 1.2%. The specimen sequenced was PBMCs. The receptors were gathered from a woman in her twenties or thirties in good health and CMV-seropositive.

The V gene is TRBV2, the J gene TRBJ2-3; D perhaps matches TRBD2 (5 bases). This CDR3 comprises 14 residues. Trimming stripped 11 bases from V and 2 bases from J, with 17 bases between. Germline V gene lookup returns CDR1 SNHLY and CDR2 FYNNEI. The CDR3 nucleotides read TGTGCCGGGCTGGGGTCGGGAACCACAGATACGCAGTATTTT. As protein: CAGLGSGTTDTQYF.

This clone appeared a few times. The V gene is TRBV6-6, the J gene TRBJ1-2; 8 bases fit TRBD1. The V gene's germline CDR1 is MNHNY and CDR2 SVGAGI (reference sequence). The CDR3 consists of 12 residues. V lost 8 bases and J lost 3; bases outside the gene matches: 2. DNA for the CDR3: TGTGCCAGCGGACAGGGAGACTATGGCTACACCTTC. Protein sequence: CASGQGDYGYTF.

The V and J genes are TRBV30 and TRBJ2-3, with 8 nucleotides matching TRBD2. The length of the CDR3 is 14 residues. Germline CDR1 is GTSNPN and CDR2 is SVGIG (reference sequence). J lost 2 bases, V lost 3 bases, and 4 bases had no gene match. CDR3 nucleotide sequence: TGTGCCTGGAGAACTAGCGGATTCACAGATACGCAGTATTTT. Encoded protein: CAWRTSGFTDTQYF.

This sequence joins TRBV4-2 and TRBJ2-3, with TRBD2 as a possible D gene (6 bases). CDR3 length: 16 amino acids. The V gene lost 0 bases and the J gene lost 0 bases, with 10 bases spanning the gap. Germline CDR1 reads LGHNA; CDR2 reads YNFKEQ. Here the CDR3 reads CASSQEGLSSTDTQYF. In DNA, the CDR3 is TGTGCCAGCAGCCAAGAGGGACTCTCTAGCACAGATACGCAGTATTTT.

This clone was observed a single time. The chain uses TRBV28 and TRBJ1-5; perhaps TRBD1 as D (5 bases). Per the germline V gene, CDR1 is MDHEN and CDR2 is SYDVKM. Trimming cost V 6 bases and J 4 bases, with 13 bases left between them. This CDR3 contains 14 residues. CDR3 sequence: CASSRDSYNQPQHF. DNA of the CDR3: TGTGCCAGCAGCCGAGACAGCTATAATCAGCCCCAGCATTTT.

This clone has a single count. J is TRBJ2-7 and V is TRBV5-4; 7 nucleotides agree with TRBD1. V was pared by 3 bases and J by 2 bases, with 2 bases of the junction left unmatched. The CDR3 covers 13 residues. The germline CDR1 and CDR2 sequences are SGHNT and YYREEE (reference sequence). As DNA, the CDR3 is TGTGCCAGCAGCTGGGGACAGCCCTACGAGCAGTACTTC. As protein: CASSWGQPYEQYF.

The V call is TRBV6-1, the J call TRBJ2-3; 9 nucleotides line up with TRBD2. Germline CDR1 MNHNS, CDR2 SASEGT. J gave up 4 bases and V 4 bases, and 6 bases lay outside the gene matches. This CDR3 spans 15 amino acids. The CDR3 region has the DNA TGTGCCAGCAGTGGGCGGGGGGGAATCTCAGATACGCAGTATTTT. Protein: CASSGRGGISDTQYF.

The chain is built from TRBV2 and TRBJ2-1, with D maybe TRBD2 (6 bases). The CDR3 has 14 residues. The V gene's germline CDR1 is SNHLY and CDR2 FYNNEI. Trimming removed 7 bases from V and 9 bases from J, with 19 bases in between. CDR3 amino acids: CASTSSGPISEQFF. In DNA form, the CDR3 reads TGTGCCAGCACTTCCAGCGGGCCGATAAGTGAGCAGTTCTTC.

The CDR3 DNA sequence: TGTGCCAGCAGCCCCCAATCGGTTTCCTACGAGCAGTACTTC. Protein product: CASSPQSVSYEQYF. The chain combines TRBV7-8 with TRBJ2-7; D gene uncertain. Germline V lookup: CDR1 SGHVS, CDR2 FQNEAQ. The CDR3 totals 14 residues. V was shortened by 5 bases and J by 1 base, with 12 bases between the two germline ends.

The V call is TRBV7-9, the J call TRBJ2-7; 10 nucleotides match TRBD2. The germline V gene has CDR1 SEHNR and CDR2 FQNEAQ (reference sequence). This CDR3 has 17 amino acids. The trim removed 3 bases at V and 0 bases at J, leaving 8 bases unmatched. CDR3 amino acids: CASSLAPGLARSYEQYF. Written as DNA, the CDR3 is TGTGCCAGCAGCTTGGCCCCGGGACTAGCGCGCTCCTACGAGCAGTACTTC. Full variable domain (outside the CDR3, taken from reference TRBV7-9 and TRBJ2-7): DTGVSQNPRHKITKRGQNVTFRCDPISEHNRLYWYRQTLGQGPEFLTYFQNEAQLEKSRLLSDRFSAERPKGSFSTLEIQRTEQGDSAMYLCASSLAPGLARSYEQYFGPGTRLTVT.

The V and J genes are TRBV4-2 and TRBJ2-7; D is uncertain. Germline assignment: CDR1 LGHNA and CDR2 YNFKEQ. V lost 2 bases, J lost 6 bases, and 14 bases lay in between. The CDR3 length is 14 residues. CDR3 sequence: CASSQIKATGEQYF. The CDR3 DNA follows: TGTGCCAGCAGCCAAATCAAGGCCACGGGCGAGCAGTACTTC.

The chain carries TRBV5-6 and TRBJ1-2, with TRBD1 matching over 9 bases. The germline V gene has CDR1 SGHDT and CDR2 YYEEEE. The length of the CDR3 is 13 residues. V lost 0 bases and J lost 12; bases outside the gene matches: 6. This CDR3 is CASSLGTGASDTF. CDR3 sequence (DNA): TGTGCCAGCAGCTTGGGGACAGGGGCCAGTGACACCTTC.

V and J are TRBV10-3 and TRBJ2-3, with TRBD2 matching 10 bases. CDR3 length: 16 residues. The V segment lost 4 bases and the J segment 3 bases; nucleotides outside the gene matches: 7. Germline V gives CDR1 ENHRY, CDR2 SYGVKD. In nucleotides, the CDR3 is TGTGCCATCAGTGTATCGAGCGGGAGGGTAACAGATACGCAGTATTTT. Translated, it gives CAISVSSGRVTDTQYF.

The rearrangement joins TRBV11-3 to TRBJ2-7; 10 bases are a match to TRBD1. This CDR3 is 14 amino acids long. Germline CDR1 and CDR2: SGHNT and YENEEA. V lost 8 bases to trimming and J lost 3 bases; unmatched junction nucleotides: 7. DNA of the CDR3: TGTGCCAGCGAGCGCCGGGACAGGGGCTACGAGCAGTACTTC. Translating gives CASERRDRGYEQYF.

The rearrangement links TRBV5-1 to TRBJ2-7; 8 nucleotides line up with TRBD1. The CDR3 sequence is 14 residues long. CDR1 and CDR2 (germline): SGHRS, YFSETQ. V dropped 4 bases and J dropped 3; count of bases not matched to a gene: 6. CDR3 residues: CASSTQGAYYEQYF. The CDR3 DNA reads TGCGCCAGCAGCACCCAGGGGGCATACTACGAGCAGTACTTC.

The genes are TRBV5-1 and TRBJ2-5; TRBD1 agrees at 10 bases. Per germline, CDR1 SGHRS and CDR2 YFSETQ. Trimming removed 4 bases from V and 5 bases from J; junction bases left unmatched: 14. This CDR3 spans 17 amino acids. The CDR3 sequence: CASSAGQGTIVGETQYF. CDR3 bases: TGCGCCAGCAGCGCGGGACAGGGGACGATAGTGGGGGAGACCCAGTACTTC.

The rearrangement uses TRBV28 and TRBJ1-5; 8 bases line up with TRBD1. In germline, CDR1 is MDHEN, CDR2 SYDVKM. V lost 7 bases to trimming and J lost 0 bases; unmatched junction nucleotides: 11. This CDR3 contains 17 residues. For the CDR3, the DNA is TGTGCCAGCACCCCCGGGGACAGGATCTATAGCAATCAGCCCCAGCATTTT. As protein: CASTPGDRIYSNQPQHF.

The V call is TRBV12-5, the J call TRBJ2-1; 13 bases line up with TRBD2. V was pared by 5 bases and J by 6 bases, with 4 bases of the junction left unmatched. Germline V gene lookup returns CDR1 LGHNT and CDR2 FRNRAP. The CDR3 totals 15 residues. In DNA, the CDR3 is TGTGCTAGTGGTCCGGGACTAGCGGGGATCAATGAGCAGTTCTTC. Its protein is CASGPGLAGINEQFF.

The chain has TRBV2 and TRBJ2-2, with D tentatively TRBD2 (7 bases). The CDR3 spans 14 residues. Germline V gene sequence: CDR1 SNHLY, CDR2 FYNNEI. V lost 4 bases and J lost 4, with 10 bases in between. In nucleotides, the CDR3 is TGTGCCAGCAGTGGGGGGGGGCGCACCGGGGAGCTGTTTTTT. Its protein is CASSGGGRTGELFF.

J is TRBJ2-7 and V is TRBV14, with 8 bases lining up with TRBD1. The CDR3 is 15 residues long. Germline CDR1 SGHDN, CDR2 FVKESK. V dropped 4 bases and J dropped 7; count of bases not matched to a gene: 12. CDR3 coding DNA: TGTGCCAGCAGCCTACGAACCAGGGGGCTAAGTGAGCAGTACTTC. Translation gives CASSLRTRGLSEQYF.

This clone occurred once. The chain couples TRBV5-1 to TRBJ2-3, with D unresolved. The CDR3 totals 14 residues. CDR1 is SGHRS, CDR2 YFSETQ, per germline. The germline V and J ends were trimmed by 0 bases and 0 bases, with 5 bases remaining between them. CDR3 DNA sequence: TGCGCCAGCAGCTTGGAAATAAGCACAGATACGCAGTATTTT. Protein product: CASSLEISTDTQYF.

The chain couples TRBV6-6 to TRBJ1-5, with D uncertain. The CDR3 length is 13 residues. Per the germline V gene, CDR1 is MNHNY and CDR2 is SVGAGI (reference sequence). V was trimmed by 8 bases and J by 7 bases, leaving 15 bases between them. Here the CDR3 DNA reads TGTGCCAGCCGCCAGGATCCATCCCAGCCCCAGCATTTT. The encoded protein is CASRQDPSQPQHF.

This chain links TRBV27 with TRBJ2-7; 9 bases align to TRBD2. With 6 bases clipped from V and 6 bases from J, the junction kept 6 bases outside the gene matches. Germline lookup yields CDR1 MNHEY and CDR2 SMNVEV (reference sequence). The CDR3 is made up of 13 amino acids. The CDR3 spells CASSWGLAGEQYF. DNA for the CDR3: TGTGCCAGCAGCTGGGGACTAGCCGGCGAGCAGTACTTC.

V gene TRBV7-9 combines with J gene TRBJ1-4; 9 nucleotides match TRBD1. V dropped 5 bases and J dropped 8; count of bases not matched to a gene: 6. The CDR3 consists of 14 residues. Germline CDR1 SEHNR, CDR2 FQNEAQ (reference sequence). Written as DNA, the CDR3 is TGTGCCAGCAGCCCGGGACAGGGAAGGGAAAAACTGTTTTTT. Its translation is CASSPGQGREKLFF. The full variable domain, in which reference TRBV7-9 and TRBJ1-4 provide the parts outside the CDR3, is DTGVSQNPRHKITKRGQNVTFRCDPISEHNRLYWYRQTLGQGPEFLTYFQNEAQLEKSRLLSDRFSAERPKGSFSTLEIQRTEQGDSAMYLCASSPGQGREKLFFGSGTQLSVL.

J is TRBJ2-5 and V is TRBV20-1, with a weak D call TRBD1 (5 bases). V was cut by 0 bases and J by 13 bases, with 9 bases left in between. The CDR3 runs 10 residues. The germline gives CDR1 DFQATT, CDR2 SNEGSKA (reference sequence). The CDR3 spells CSARDFRVYF. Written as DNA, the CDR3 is TGCAGTGCTAGAGATTTCAGGGTGTACTTC.

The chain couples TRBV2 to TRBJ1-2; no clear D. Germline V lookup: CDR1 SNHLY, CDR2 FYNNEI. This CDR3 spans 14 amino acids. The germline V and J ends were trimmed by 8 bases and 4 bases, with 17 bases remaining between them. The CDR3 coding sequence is TGTGCCAGCCGAATCACCGACATCTCCTATGGCTACACCTTC. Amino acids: CASRITDISYGYTF.

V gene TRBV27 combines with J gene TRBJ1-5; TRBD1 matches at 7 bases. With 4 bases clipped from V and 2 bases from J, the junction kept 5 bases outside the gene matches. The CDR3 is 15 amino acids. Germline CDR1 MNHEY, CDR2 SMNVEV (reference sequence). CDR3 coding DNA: TGTGCCAGCAGTTCCCTCGACAGGGGCAATCAGCCCCAGCATTTT. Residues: CASSSLDRGNQPQHF.

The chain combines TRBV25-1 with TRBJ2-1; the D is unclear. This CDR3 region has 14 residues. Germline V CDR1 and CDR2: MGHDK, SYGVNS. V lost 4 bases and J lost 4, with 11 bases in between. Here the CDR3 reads CASSVGGLYNEQFF. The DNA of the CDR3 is TGTGCCAGCAGTGTTGGCGGTCTATACAATGAGCAGTTCTTC.

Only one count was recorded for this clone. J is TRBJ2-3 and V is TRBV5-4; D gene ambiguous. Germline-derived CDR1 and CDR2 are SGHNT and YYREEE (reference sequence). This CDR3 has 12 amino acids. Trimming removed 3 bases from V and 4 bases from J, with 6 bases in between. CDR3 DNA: TGTGCCAGCAGCTATGAGTCAGATACGCAGTATTTT. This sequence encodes CASSYESDTQYF.